Sequencing of this T cell receptor (beta chain) was carried out in a study of Graves' ophthalmopathy and Graves' hyperthyroidism. This clonotype has a count of ten or more. Patients were diagnosed from clinical symptoms, serum thyroxine, TRAb, thyroid ultrasound and orbital computed tomography. Amplifying from RNA transcripts, the study obtained TCR beta CDR3 regions. HTBI primers were used in a first-round RT-PCR, which preceded a second-round multiplex PCR. TCRdb analysed the multiplex PCR reads with MiXCR anew, one entry per CDR3 protein. Of hundreds of thousands of distinct CDR3 sequences listed, about two fifths were seen once; the top ten hold over 2.5%. The CDR3 extends over 13 amino acids. Germline V CDR1 and CDR2: MGHDK, SYGVNS. V lost 5 bases, J lost 5 bases, and 9 bases lay in between.

Sequencing was done on a sample of peripheral blood. The clonotype was recovered from an adult man with Graves' ophthalmopathy. The genes are TRBV25-1 and TRBJ2-2; D not certain. This CDR3 reads CASSITKTGELFF. The CDR3 coding sequence is TGTGCCAGCAGTATAACTAAAACCGGGGAGCTGTTTTTT. The full variable domain, in which reference TRBV25-1 and TRBJ2-2 provide the parts outside the CDR3, is EADIYQTPRYLVIGTGKKITLECSQTMGHDKMYWYQQDPGMELHLIHYSYGVNSTEKGDLSSESTVSRIRTEHFPLTLESARPSHTSQYLCASSITKTGELFFGEGSRLTVL.